This TCR beta chain was sequenced during a study of shared clonotypes between healthy human individuals. Looking at the study overall: The donor group consisted of a couple of women and three men, aged 18 to 49.

This CDR3 is 15 amino acids long. The J segment lost 2 bases and the V segment lost 7 bases, leaving 4 bases of the junction unmatched. Germline V CDR1 and CDR2: MNHNS, SASEGT. At deep level, the assay was performed. With ten immunoSEQ deep assay plates, unsorted PBMC DNA underwent sequencing. Profiled with immunoSEQ multiplex PCR; TCRdb holds only in-frame clones, not every one. The sample holds around 500,000 clones, around three quarters seen once. The clonotype originates from a woman in her thirties or forties in good health. Some clones in this sample may be carry-over from other donors' samples. The chain links TRBV6-1 to TRBJ2-7; 14 bases align to TRBD2. Sequenced: PBMCs. CDR3 DNA: TGTGCCAGCACGGGACTAGCGGGAGTACCCTACGAGCAGTACTTC. It translates to CASTGLAGVPYEQYF.